This T cell receptor beta chain was captured in a study of beta chain features in type 1 diabetes listed by TCRdb under 2018. About the study as a whole: Patients and healthy donors did not differ in mean age, gender distribution, total cell number or subset yield. Whereas all 30 or so donors provided naive and central memory subsets, regulatory and stem cell-like memory subsets were isolated from just 8 patients and about 8 healthy donors. The study compared the TCRB repertoires of sorted circulating CD4+ T cell subsets in recently diagnosed type 1 diabetes patients with those in matched healthy donors. A total of some 100,000,000 sorted cells were examined across all samples, and the number of cells per subset was strongly correlated with RNA yield. Here is what the overall study found, with its caveats: Naive, central memory and regulatory TCRB repertoires appeared more similar among patients than among healthy donors. At VDJ recombination sites, patients with type 1 diabetes made fewer insertions and deleted more nucleotides, a pattern implying thymic rearrangement abnormalities. PCR may preferentially amplify shorter templates, but because patient and control samples were amplified and corrected together, any resulting skew would affect both groups equally. In all four CD4+ subsets, TCRB CDR3 length was moderately but significantly shorter in type 1 diabetes patients. HLA sub-analyses involved small numbers of individuals, so any influence of HLA type on TCRB rearrangement remained unresolved. Sequencing cDNA rather than genomic DNA could over-represent highly expressing activated cells, although activation and CD3 levels did not differ between groups.

The entire isolated RNA was reverse transcribed using the High Capacity cDNA Reverse Transcription Kit, and thus expressed TCRB transcripts were sequenced. Deep immunoSEQ sequencing was performed on naive, central memory and regulatory T cell samples, with an average of around 3.4 million total reads per sample. After sorted cells were lysed in RLT buffer, RNA was extracted with DNase-treated RNeasy Micro or Mini kits, with the choice depending on cell number. To prevent cross-contamination, every cell subset was processed on its own, while patient and healthy donor samples were processed together. The immunoSEQ multiplex PCR was used to amplify TCRB sequences from cDNA, yielding 87-bp fragments that span the CDR3 region. Sequencing of the amplicons was performed on the Illumina HiSeq platform. The published analysis was carried out like this. PCR bias was corrected computationally using synthetic template baselines, and reads within Hamming distance 2 were collapsed, with unmergeable singletons discarded. Reads were aligned against IMGT to assign V, D and J genes, CDR3 length and insertions or deletions at six rearrangement sites. Within each subset, clonotype counts were normalized to sorted cell number, and only after that were true diversity and Gini coefficients computed with the tcR R package. The overlap coefficient, calculated on TCRB nucleotide sequences, was used to quantify repertoire sharing. As a proxy for the pre-selection repertoire, out-of-frame TCRB sequences from naive cells were analyzed. TCRdb took this table from immuneACCESS and kept in-frame rearrangements with V and J called. Such tables lack part of the clones; where checked against another copy, unresolved V genes explain under half of the gap, and the rest is unexplained. V and J calls plus clone size are reproduced from that table; the DNA served to infer D and trimming. This sample holds around 260,000 clones; 24% were observed only once. Roughly 0.011% of the sample lies in the top ten.

Worth noting for this clone: Its antigen is not yet known. No clone much larger than this one lies a single base away; base qualities are absent.

The germline V gene (reference sequence) specifies GTSNPN as CDR1 and SVGIG as CDR2. The CDR3 spans 16 residues, from the cysteine through the phenylalanine. The read is trimmed to its CDR3 DNA, 48 bases read in frame from base 1. At the junction V is shortened by 0 bases and J by 4 bases; bases outside the gene matches: 9. From each donor, a single peripheral blood sample of around 120 mL on average was drawn into heparinised tubes. A BD FACSAria II was used to sort naive, central memory, regulatory and stem cell-like memory CD4+ T cells with a panel that included CD45RO, CCR7, CD25, CD127, CD95 and CD27. Purity was above 95% for every sorted population. Right away, PBMCs were isolated by Lymphoprep density gradient centrifugation and were stained directly, with no culture step. Samples were stained and sorted in pairs, with one healthy donor and one patient per experiment, so that batch effects were minimized.

Recombination linked TRBV30 to TRBJ1-2; 9 central bases correspond to TRBD1. The receptor's source is a woman in her twenties or thirties with type 1 diabetes. The sample taken for sequencing was naive CD4+ T cells from blood. The sample's cell subset or site label, in plain terms: true naive CD4+ T cells. The nucleotides read TGTGCCTGGAGTGTAATTGGGTTGGACAGGGGCTATGGCTACACCTTC. It codes for CAWSVIGLDRGYGYTF.